This T cell receptor (beta chain) stems from a study of shared clonotypes between healthy human individuals. General study results and limits: Clonotypes shared by all four sorted-subset donors had higher generation probabilities than non-shared clonotypes.

Sequencing was performed with immunoSEQ multiplex PCR; in TCRdb, only in-frame clones are kept and a portion is missing. In the table there are about 1.1 million clones, about 80% of which are singletons. Germline CDR1 reads LNHNV; CDR2 reads YYDKDF (reference sequence). This CDR3 has 13 residues. The germline V and J ends were trimmed by 5 bases and 0 bases, with 7 bases remaining between them. This clone turned up a few times. Its cognate antigen is unknown. Different DNA sequences within this sample yield the same CDR3. Material: memory CD4+ T cells from PBMCs. Subset of the sample: CD45RA-negative fraction. This clonotype was obtained from a man aged 18-30 years in good health. Some clones in this sample may be carry-over from other donors' samples. The gene calls are TRBV15 and TRBJ1-2, with D unresolved. The CDR3 region is CATSAGTNYGYTF. In nucleotides, the CDR3 is TGTGCCACCAGCGCCGGGACTAACTATGGCTACACCTTC. The variable domain in full, completed from reference TRBV15 and TRBJ1-2, reads DAMVIQNPRYQVTQFGKPVTLSCSQTLNHNVMYWYQQKSSQAPKLLFHYYDKDFNNEADTPDNFQSRRPNTSFCFLDIRSPGLGDTAMYLCATSAGTNYGYTFGSGTRLTVV.